This paragraph reports one T cell receptor beta chain. As yet, its antigen is unknown. These data belong to a study of shared clonotypes between healthy human individuals. Study findings and constraints: The study found lower generation probabilities in non-shared clonotypes than in those shared by all four donors.

The assay was immunoSEQ multiplex PCR, and TCRdb's table has in-frame clones only and misses some. The sample yields around 300,000 clones, around 86% seen once. The CDR3 loop spans 16 amino acids. The chain links TRBV21-1 to TRBJ2-7; TRBD1 is the table's D call and was not checked against the DNA. TRBV21-1 corresponds to a pseudogene. The sequenced material came from memory CD8+ T cells sorted from blood. Sample subset: CD45RO+ cells pooled with CCR7-negative TemRA cells. This receptor was obtained from a man aged 18 to 30 in good health. The CDR3 nucleotides read TGTGCCAGCAGCAAACAGTGCCCCAGGGTTGTCTGGGAGCAGTACTTC. Encoded protein: CASSKQCPRVVWEQYF.